This record concerns one T cell receptor beta chain sequence. Its antigen remains unidentified. This sample was included in a study of shared clonotypes between healthy human individuals. Overall study context: Sampling drew on donors who were a couple of women and a few men aged 18 to 49. Used for every donor were three CD4 naive, three CD4 memory, two CD8 naive and one CD8 memory plate.

Libraries were prepared by immunoSEQ multiplex PCR; TCRdb keeps only in-frame clonotypes and omits some of them. Of 2 million to 2.5 million clones in the sample, roughly 93% are singletons; the top ten hold 0.36%. V was trimmed by 6 bases and J by 2 bases, leaving 5 bases between them. This CDR3 region has 13 residues. Germline V CDR1 and CDR2: MNHEY, SVGAGI. Findings and limits, study-wide: Few donors restricted represented genetic and exposure-history diversity. When naive CD4 clonotypes were compared across a few donors, around 5% were shared.

This chain links TRBV6-5 with TRBJ2-6, with D unresolved. Sequencing used naive CD4+ T cells from PBMCs. Subset in this sample: CD45RA+ positively selected. This TCR came from a young man in good health. Some clones in this sample may be carry-over from other donors' samples. CDR3 nucleotides: TGTGCCAGCAGCGGGCCTGGGGCCAACGTCCTGACTTTC. It codes for CASSGPGANVLTF.